The rows below give T cell receptor beta chains drawn from one sample of a study of tumor-infiltrating lymphocytes in primary liver carcinoma. TCRdb independently ran MiXCR on the multiplex PCR reads; one entry per CDR3 protein. Of 200,000 or so distinct CDR3 sequences in the sample, less than 70% were seen once. Sequencing input: peripheral blood. These receptors all come from a woman aged 60-75 years with primary liver carcinoma and hepatitis B virus infection. Each CDR3 is given with its conserved first and last residue. D genes are given only for firm matches. Size is stated for part of the rows, as once, few or many counts, or as a class when the clone is expanded.

D	V	size	J	CDR3	DNA
.	TRBV25-1	.	TRBJ2-3	CASSESGYSTDTQYF	TGTGCCAGCAGTGAGTCAGGGTATAGCACAGATACGCAGTATTTT
.	TRBV10-2	.	TRBJ1-4	CASSVLDRNTNEKPFF	TGCGCCAGCAGTGTTCTTGACAGGAACACTAATGAAAAACCGTTTTTT
TRBD2	TRBV6-1	many	TRBJ2-7	CASSEAQTSGIYEQYF	TGTGCCAGCAGTGAAGCGCAGACTAGCGGAATATACGAGCAGTACTTC
.	TRBV11-2	.	TRBJ2-7	CASSLDRRYGQYF	TGTGCCAGCAGCTTAGACCGGAGGTATGGGCAGTACTTC
.	TRBV12-3/TRBV12-4	few	TRBJ2-7	CASSSNPQVGGPYEQYF	TGTGCCAGCAGTTCCAACCCTCAGGTGGGGGGCCCCTACGAGCAGTACTTC
.	TRBV11-2	.	TRBJ2-5	CASGRGWWCQETQYF	TGTGCCAGCGGACGGGGGTGGTGGTGCCAAGAGACCCAGTACTTC
.	TRBV28	.	TRBJ2-7	CASSFTATGPVSYEQYF	TGTGCCAGCAGTTTTACAGCTACAGGTCCCGTCTCCTACGAGCAGTACTTC
TRBD1	TRBV11-3	.	TRBJ1-1	CASSPRQGGNSGAFF	TGTGCCAGCAGCCCACGACAGGGTGGAAACAGTGGAGCTTTCTTT
.	TRBV5-4	few	TRBJ2-3	CASSFGTGAGTDTQYF	TGTGCCAGCAGCTTCGGGACGGGAGCCGGCACAGATACGCAGTATTTT
.	TRBV5-1	.	TRBJ1-1	CASRPVAGESEPFF	TGCGCCAGCAGACCAGTGGCAGGGGAGTCTGAACCTTTCTTT
TRBD2	TRBV28	once	TRBJ2-7	CASSLGSSGSDEQYF	TGTGCCAGCAGTTTAGGGTCTAGCGGGAGCGACGAGCAGTACTTC
TRBD2	TRBV4-2	.	TRBJ2-7	CASSHQRGDFEQYF	TGTGCCAGCAGCCACCAGCGGGGGGACTTTGAGCAGTACTTC
TRBD2	TRBV7-7	.	TRBJ2-5	CASSPLTSGETQYF	TGTGCTAGCAGCCCGCTGACTAGCGGAGAGACCCAGTACTTC
.	TRBV7-9	.	TRBJ1-5	CASREGNTNQPQHF	TGTGCCAGCAGGGAGGGGAATACCAATCAGCCCCAGCATTTT
.	TRBV11-2	.	TRBJ2-7	CASSLGIPTYKQYF	TGTGCCAGCAGCTTGGGTATCCCTACCTACAAGCAGTACTTC
.	TRBV12-3/TRBV12-4	few	TRBJ1-1	CASSLFGQEAFF	TGTGCCAGCAGTTTATTTGGACAGGAAGCTTTCTTT
.	TRBV7-9	once	TRBJ2-7	CASSLSSRTVHEQYF	TGTGCCAGCAGCTTATCAAGCAGGACGGTCCACGAGCAGTACTTC
.	TRBV12-3/TRBV12-4	.	TRBJ2-3	CANSLWEGRDTQYF	TGTGCCAACAGTTTATGGGAAGGAAGAGATACGCAGTATTTT
.	TRBV29-1	once	TRBJ2-3	CGVVGRLADTQYF	TGCGGCGTTGTGGGCAGGCTCGCAGATACGCAGTATTTT
.	TRBV30	.	TRBJ1-1	CARNQGRGTEAIF	TGTGCCAGGAATCAGGGGAGGGGCACTGAAGCTATCTTT
.	TRBV12-3/TRBV12-4	many	TRBJ1-2	CASRLSGYTF	TGTGCCAGCAGACTGTCTGGCTACACCTTC
.	TRBV10-3	many	TRBJ2-1	CAISDQLDNEQFF	TGTGCCATCAGTGATCAACTAGACAATGAGCAGTTCTTC
TRBD1	TRBV13	few	TRBJ2-3	CASSPGTGGTDMQYF	TGTGCCAGCAGCCCTGGGACAGGGGGCACAGATATGCAGTATTTT
.	TRBV11-2	.	TRBJ2-3	CASRLDPRNTDTQYF	TGTGCCAGCAGATTAGATCCTAGGAACACAGATACGCAGTATTTT
.	TRBV28	.	TRBJ2-7	CASRRTVSYEQYF	TGTGCCAGCAGGCGGACAGTTTCCTACGAGCAGTACTTC
.	TRBV11-2	medium-sized	TRBJ2-1	CASSLVQGSGEQFF	TGTGCCAGCAGCTTGGTGCAGGGTTCCGGTGAGCAGTTCTTC
TRBD1	TRBV29-1	many	TRBJ2-3	CSARQGLPDTQYF	TGCAGCGCCAGACAGGGTCTCCCAGATACGCAGTATTTT
.	TRBV11-3	.	TRBJ1-1	CASSLQGRRTEAFF	TGTGCCAGCAGCTTACAGGGTAGGCGCACTGAAGCTTTCTTC
.	TRBV11-2	.	TRBJ2-1	CTSSLRRTLSYNEQFF	TGTACCAGCAGCTTAAGGAGAACTCTCAGCTACAATGAGCAGTTCTTC
.	TRBV7-9	.	TRBJ2-5	CASSRDIQETQYF	TGTGCCAGCAGCCGGGATATTCAAGAGACCCAGTACTTC
TRBD2	TRBV29-1	.	TRBJ2-1	CSIERASGSSYNEQFF	TGCAGTATTGAACGGGCTAGCGGGAGCTCCTACAATGAGCAGTTCTTC
.	TRBV28	.	TRBJ2-7	CASTEGGASYEQYF	TGTGCCAGCACCGAGGGGGGGGCTTCCTACGAGCAGTACTTC
TRBD1	TRBV6-6	few	TRBJ2-4	CVSTPTGEYIQYF	TGTGTCAGCACCCCGACAGGGGAATACATTCAGTACTTC
.	TRBV28	.	TRBJ1-2	CASSFSPRLHTF	TGTGCCAGCAGTTTTTCCCCCCGACTCCACACCTTC
TRBD2	TRBV11-2	.	TRBJ2-3	CASTLRGLTYTSDTQYF	TGTGCCAGCACCTTAAGGGGACTAACGTACACGTCAGATACGCAATATTTT
.	TRBV30	.	TRBJ1-4	CAWSVRHVAANEKLFF	TGTGCCTGGAGTGTACGGCACGTGGCGGCTAATGAAAAACTGTTTTTT
.	TRBV7-9	few	TRBJ2-7	CASSSQGNSYEQYF	TGTGCCAGCAGTTCACAGGGTAACAGCTACGAGCAGTACTTC
TRBD2	TRBV6-2/TRBV6-3	many	TRBJ2-7	CASSTPRRGIYEQYF	TGTGCCAGCAGTACCCCGCGGCGGGGGATCTACGAGCAGTACTTC
.	TRBV4-1	few	TRBJ2-7	CASSPREELFYEQYF	TGCGCCAGCAGCCCCCGAGAGGAACTCTTCTACGAGCAGTACTTC
.	TRBV11-2	.	TRBJ1-6	CASSLHPGRNSPPHF	TGTGCCAGCAGCTTACATCCAGGGAGGAATTCGCCCCCCCACTTT
.	TRBV6-1	.	TRBJ2-7	CASSVLSQGTEQYF	TGTGCCAGCAGTGTACTATCACAGGGTACGGAGCAGTACTTC
.	TRBV11-2	medium-sized	TRBJ2-7	CASSTAGSYEQYF	TGTGCCAGCAGCACCGCCGGCTCCTACGAGCAGTACTTC
.	TRBV6-2/TRBV6-3	many	TRBJ2-7	CASSYPLASHYEQYF	TGTGCCAGCAGTTATCCCCTGGCGAGTCACTACGAGCAGTACTTC
TRBD1	TRBV29-1	.	TRBJ1-1	CSVTGTGAGNTEAFF	TGCAGCGTGACCGGGACAGGGGCGGGGAACACTGAAGCTTTCTTT
.	TRBV12-5	many	TRBJ2-7	CASRTGTGYEQYF	TGTGCTAGTCGCACCGGGACGGGCTACGAGCAGTACTTC
.	TRBV11-2	many	TRBJ2-7	CASSLRPSYEQYF	TGTGCCAGCAGCCTCCGACCCTCCTACGAGCAGTACTTC
TRBD2	TRBV6-1	.	TRBJ2-7	CAGIHSGREGQYF	TGTGCCGGCATCCATAGCGGGAGAGAAGGGCAGTACTTC
.	TRBV4-2	many	TRBJ2-4	CASSQEGALGAKNIQYF	TGTGCCAGCAGCCAAGAGGGGGCCTTGGGGGCCAAAAACATTCAGTACTTC
.	TRBV6-5	.	TRBJ2-2	CASSPKTEEVGELFF	TGTGCCAGCAGCCCGAAGACAGAGGAGGTCGGGGAGCTGTTTTTT
TRBD2	TRBV11-2	many	TRBJ2-1	CASSPGGSSYNEQFF	TGTGCCAGCAGCCCCGGGGGGAGCTCCTACAATGAGCAGTTCTTC
.	TRBV29-1	many	TRBJ1-1	CSVDEGEEAFF	TGCAGCGTTGACGAGGGAGAGGAGGCTTTCTTT
TRBD2	TRBV30	many	TRBJ2-3	CAWQPGLARADTQYF	TGTGCCTGGCAACCGGGACTAGCACGCGCAGATACGCAGTATTTT